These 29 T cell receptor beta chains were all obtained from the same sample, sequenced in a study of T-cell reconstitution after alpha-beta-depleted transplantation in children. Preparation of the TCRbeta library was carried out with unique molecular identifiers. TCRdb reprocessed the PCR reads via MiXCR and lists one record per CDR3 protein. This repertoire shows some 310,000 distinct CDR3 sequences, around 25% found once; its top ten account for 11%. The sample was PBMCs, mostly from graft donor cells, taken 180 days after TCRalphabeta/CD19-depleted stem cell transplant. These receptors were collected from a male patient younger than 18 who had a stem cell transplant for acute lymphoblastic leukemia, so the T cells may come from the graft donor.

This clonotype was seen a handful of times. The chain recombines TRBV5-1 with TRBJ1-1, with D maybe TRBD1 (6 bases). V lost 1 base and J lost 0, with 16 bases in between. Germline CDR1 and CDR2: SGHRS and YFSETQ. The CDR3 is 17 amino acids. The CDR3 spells CASSLKRQGSLNTEAFF. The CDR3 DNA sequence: TGCGCCAGCAGCTTGAAGCGGCAGGGGTCCCTGAACACTGAAGCTTTCTTT.

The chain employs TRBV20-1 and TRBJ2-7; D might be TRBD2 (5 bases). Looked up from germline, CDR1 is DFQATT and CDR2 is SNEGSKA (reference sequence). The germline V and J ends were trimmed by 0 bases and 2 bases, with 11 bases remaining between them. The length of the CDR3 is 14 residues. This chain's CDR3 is CSARDIEGTYEQYF. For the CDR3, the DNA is TGCAGTGCTAGAGATATTGAGGGCACCTACGAGCAGTACTTC.

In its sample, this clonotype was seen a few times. In DNA, the CDR3 is TGCAGCGCCTTGCAGGGATCCTACGAGCAGTACTTC. Its protein product is CSALQGSYEQYF. The chain links TRBV29-1 to TRBJ2-7; tentative D call: TRBD1 (5 bases). There are 12 residues in the CDR3. Per the germline V gene, CDR1 is SQVTM and CDR2 is ANQGSEA. V lost 7 bases, J lost 1 base, and 11 bases lay in between.

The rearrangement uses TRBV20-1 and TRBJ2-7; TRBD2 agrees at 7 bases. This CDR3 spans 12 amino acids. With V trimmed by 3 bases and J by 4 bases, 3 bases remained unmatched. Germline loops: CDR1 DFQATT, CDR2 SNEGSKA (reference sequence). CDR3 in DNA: TGCAGTGCTAGGTGGACTAGTTACGAGCAGTACTTC. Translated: CSARWTSYEQYF.

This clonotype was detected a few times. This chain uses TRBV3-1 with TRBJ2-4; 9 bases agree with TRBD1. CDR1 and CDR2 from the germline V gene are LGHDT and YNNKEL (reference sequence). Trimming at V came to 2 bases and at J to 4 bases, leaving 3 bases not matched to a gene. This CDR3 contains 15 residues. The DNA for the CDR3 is TGTGCCAGCAGCCAACGGGACAGGGTGAAAAACATTCAGTACTTC. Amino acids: CASSQRDRVKNIQYF.

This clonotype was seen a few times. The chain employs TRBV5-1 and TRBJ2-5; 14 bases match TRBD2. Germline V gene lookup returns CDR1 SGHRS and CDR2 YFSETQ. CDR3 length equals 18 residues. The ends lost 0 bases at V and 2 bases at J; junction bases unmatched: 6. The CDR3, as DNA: TGCGCCAGCAGCTTGGGGACTAGCGGGAGGAGTGGTCAAGAGACCCAGTACTTC. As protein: CASSLGTSGRSGQETQYF.

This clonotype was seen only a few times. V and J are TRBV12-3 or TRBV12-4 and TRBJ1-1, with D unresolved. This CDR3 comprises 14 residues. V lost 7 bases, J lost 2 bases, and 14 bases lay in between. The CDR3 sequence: CASTIRAGNTEAFF. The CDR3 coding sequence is TGTGCCAGCACCATAAGGGCGGGTAACACTGAAGCTTTCTTT.

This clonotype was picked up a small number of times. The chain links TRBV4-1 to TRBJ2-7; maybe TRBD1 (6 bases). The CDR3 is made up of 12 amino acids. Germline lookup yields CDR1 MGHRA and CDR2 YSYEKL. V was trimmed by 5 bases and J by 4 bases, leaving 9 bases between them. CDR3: CASSMTGYEQYF. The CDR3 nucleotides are TGCGCCAGCAGCATGACAGGTTACGAGCAGTACTTC.

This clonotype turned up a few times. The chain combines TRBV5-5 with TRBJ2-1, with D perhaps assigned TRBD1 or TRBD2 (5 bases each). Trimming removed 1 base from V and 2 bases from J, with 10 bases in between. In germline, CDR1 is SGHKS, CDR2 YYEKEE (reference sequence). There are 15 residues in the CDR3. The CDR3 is CASSLYGTAYNEQFF. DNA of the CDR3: TGTGCCAGCAGCTTGTACGGGACGGCCTACAATGAGCAGTTCTTC.

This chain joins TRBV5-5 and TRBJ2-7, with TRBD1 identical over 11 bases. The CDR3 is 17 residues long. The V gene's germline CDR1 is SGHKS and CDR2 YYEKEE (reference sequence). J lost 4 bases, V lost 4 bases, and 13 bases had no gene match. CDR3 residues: CASSPGTGGYPYYEQYF. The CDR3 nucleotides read TGTGCCAGCAGCCCAGGGACAGGGGGATATCCTTATTACGAGCAGTACTTC. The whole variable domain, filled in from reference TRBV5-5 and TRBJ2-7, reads DAGVTQSPTHLIKTRGQQVTLRCSPISGHKSVSWYQQVLGQGPQFIFQYYEKEERGRGNFPDRFSARQFPNYSSELNVNALLLGDSALYLCASSPGTGGYPYYEQYFGPGTRLTVT.

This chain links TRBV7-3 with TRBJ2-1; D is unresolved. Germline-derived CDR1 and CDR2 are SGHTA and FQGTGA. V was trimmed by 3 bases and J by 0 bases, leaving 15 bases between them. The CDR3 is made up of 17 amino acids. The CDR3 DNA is TGTGCCAGCAGCTTGGAAGTTACCCAAGGCTCCTACAATGAGCAGTTCTTC. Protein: CASSLEVTQGSYNEQFF. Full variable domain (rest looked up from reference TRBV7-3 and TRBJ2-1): GAGVSQTPSNKVTEKGKYVELRCDPISGHTALYWYRQSLGQGPEFLIYFQGTGAADDSGLPNDRFFAVRPEGSVSTLKIQRTERGDSAVYLCASSLEVTQGSYNEQFFGPGTRLTVL.

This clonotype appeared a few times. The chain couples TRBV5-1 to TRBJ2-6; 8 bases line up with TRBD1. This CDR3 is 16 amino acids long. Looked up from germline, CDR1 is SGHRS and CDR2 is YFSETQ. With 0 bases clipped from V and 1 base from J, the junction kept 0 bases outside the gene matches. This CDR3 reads CASSLGQGSGANVLTF. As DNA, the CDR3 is TGCGCCAGCAGCTTGGGACAGGGGTCTGGGGCCAACGTCCTGACTTTC. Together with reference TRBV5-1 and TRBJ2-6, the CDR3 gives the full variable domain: KAGVTQTPRYLIKTRGQQVTLSCSPISGHRSVSWYQQTPGQGLQFLFEYFSETQRNKGNFPGRFSGRQFSNSRSEMNVSTLELGDSALYLCASSLGQGSGANVLTFGAGSRLTVL.

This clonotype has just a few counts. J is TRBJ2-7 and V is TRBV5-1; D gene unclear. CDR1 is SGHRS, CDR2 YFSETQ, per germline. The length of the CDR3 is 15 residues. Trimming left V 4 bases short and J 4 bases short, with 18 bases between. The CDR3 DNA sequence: TGCGCCAGCAGCCTCCTGTCTCGTTCACCTTACGAGCAGTACTTC. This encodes CASSLLSRSPYEQYF.

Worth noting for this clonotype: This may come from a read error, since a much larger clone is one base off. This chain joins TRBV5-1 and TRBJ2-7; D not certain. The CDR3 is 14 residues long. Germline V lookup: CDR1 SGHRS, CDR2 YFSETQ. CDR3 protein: CASSLDAATYEHYF. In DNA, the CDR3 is TGCGCCAGCAGCTTGGATGCGGCTACCTACGAGCATTACTTC.

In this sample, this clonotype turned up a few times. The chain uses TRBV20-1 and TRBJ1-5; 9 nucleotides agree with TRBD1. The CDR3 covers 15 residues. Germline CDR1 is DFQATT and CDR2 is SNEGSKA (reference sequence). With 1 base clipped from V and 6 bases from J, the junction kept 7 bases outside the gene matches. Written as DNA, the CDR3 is TGCAGTGCTAGAGGGGACACAGGGGGCGGTCAGCCCCAGCATTTT. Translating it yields CSARGDTGGGQPQHF.

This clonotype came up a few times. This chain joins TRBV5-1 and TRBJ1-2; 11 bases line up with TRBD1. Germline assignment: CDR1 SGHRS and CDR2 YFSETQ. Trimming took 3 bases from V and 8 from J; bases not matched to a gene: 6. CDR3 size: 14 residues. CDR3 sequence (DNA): TGCGCCAGCAGCTACGGACAGGGGGCGGGCGGCTACACCTTC. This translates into CASSYGQGAGGYTF.

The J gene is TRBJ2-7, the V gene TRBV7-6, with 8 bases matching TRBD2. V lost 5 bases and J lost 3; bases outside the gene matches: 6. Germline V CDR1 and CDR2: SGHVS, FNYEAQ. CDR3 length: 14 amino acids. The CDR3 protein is CASSPTSGHYEQYF. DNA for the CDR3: TGTGCCAGCAGCCCTACTAGCGGTCACTACGAGCAGTACTTC.

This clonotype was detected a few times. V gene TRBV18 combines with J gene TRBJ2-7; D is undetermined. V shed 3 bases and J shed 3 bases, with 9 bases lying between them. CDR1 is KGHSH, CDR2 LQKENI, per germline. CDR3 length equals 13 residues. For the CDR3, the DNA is TGTGCCAGCTCACCCGGTCACCGCTACGAGCAGTACTTC. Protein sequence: CASSPGHRYEQYF.

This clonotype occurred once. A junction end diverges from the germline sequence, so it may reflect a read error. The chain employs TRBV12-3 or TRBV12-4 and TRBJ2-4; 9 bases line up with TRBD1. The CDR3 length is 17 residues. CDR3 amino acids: CASTKNTGGIHKKIQYF. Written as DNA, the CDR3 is TGTGCCAGCACCAAAAATACAGGGGGCATACACAAAAAGATTCAGTACTTC.

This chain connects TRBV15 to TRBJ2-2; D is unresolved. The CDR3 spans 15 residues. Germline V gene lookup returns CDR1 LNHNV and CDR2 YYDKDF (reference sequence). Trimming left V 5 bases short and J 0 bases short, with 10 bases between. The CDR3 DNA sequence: TGTGCCACCAGCCCACGAGAGGCGAACACCGGGGAGCTGTTTTTT. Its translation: CATSPREANTGELFF.

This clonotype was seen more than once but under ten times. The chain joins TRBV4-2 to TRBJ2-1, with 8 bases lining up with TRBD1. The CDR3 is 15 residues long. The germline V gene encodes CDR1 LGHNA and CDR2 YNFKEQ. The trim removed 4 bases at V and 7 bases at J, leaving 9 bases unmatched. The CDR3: CASSPTGVGTNEQFF. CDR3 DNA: TGTGCCAGCAGCCCGACAGGGGTGGGGACAAATGAGCAGTTCTTC.

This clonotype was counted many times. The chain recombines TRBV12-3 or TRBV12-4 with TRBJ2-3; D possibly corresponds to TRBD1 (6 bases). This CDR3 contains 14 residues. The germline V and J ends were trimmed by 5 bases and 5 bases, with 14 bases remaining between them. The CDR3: CASSGGQYRDTQYF. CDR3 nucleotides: TGTGCCAGCAGTGGGGGCCAATATAGAGATACGCAGTATTTT.

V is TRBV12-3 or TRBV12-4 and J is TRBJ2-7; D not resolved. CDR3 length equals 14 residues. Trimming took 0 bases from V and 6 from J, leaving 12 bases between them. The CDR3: CASSLARAAREQYF. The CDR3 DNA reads TGTGCCAGCAGTTTAGCGAGAGCAGCCCGCGAGCAGTACTTC.

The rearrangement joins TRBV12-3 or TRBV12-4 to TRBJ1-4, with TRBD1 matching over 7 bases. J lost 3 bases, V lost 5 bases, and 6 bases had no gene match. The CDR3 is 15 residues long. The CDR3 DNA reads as TGTGCCAGCAGTAAACAGGGGTGGGCTAATGAAAAACTGTTTTTT. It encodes CASSKQGWANEKLFF.

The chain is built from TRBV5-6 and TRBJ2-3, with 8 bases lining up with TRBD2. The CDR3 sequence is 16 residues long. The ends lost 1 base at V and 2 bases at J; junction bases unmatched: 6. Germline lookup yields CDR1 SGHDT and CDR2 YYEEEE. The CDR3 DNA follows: TGTGCCAGCAGCTTGATCCGACTAGCGCCCACAGATACGCAGTATTTT. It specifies CASSLIRLAPTDTQYF.

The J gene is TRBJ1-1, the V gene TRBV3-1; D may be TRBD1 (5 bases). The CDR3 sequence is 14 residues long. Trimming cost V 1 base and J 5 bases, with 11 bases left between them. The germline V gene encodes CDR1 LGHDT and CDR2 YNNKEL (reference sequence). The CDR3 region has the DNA TGTGCCAGCAGCCAAGCCGACGGGGGGACTGAAGCTTTCTTT. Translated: CASSQADGGTEAFF.

CDR3 region: CASSSSFVGGNEKLFF. The CDR3 nucleotides are TGTGCCAGCAGCTCTTCCTTTGTTGGAGGTAATGAAAAACTGTTTTTT. V and J are TRBV7-9 and TRBJ1-4; D remains unclear. The germline CDR1 and CDR2 sequences are SEHNR and FQNEAQ (reference sequence). V lost 4 bases and J 4 bases, leaving 16 bases between the germline ends. This CDR3 spans 16 amino acids.

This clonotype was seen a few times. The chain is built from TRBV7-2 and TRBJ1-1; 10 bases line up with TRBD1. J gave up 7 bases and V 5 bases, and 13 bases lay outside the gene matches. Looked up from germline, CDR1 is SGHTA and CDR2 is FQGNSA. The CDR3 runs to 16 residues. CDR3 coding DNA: TGTGCCAGCAGCATGGGGGCGACAGGGGGCGGCGTTGAAGCTTTCTTT. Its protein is CASSMGATGGGVEAFF.

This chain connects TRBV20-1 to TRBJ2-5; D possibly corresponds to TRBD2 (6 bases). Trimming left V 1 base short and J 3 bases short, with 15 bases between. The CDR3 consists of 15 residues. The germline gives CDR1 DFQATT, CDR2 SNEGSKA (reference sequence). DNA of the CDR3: TGCAGTGCTAGAGTCCCTGGGGCGGGAAAAGAGACCCAGTACTTC. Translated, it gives CSARVPGAGKETQYF.